Below are 30 T cell receptor beta chains sequenced from a single sample in a study of CD8 T cells in ankylosing spondylitis. Whole-study findings and limits: In ankylosing spondylitis blood, a motif of seven or eight highly homologous TCR beta variants appeared characteristic.

These TCRs are of unknown antigen specificity. TCRdb reprocessed the 5' RACE reads via MiXCR and lists one record per CDR3 protein. The sample includes some 840,000 distinct CDR3 sequences, around 11% seen only once; the top ten take about 0.5%. The sample consisted of blood, either unsorted or a sorted T cell fraction (not recorded which). Receptors were obtained from a male donor with ankylosing spondylitis.

The genes are TRBV10-1 and TRBJ1-4; 7 nucleotides line up with TRBD1. The germline CDR1 and CDR2 sequences are WNHNN and SYGVQD (reference sequence). The CDR3 covers 15 residues. V lost 5 bases, J lost 5 bases, and 8 bases stayed unmatched. The CDR3 bases are TGCGCCAGCAGTACAAGACAGGGCGCCAATGAAAAACTGTTTTTT. Translated, it gives CASSTRQGANEKLFF.

This clonotype was found a few times. The V and J genes are TRBV29-1 and TRBJ1-1, with 7 bases that match TRBD1. The V gene's germline CDR1 is SQVTM and CDR2 ANQGSEA. There are 13 residues in the CDR3. With V trimmed by 5 bases and J by 1 base, 4 bases remained unmatched. CDR3 sequence: CSVIGQANTEAFF. In nucleotides, the CDR3 is TGCAGCGTTATAGGACAGGCGAACACTGAAGCTTTCTTT.

This sequence joins TRBV10-3 and TRBJ2-3, with 10 bases aligning to TRBD1. This CDR3 contains 15 residues. Germline V gene lookup returns CDR1 ENHRY and CDR2 SYGVKD. Unmatched junction bases numbered 5, after V lost 7 bases and J lost 1 base. CDR3 DNA sequence: TGTGCCATCAAACAAGACAGGGGGCGCACAGATACGCAGTATTTT. The encoded protein is CAIKQDRGRTDTQYF.

This clonotype was observed at least ten times. The V call is TRBV28, the J call TRBJ1-3; D remains ambiguous. The CDR3 runs to 15 residues. The germline V gene encodes CDR1 MDHEN and CDR2 SYDVKM. V was shortened by 5 bases and J by 0 bases, with 11 bases between the two germline ends. Here the CDR3 DNA reads TGTGCCAGCAGTCCCTTCACCGGCTCTGGAAACACCATATATTTT. Encoded protein: CASSPFTGSGNTIYF. Complete variable domain (other parts from reference TRBV28 and TRBJ1-3): DVKVTQSSRYLVKRTGEKVFLECVQDMDHENMFWYRQDPGLGLRLIYFSYDVKMKEKGDIPEGYSVSREKKERFSLILESASTNQTSMYLCASSPFTGSGNTIYFGEGSWLTVV.

The chain recombines TRBV5-5 with TRBJ1-4; possibly TRBD1 for D (6 bases). V lost 3 bases and J lost 5, with 11 bases in between. CDR3 length: 14 residues. Germline-derived CDR1 and CDR2 are SGHKS and YYEKEE (reference sequence). The CDR3 nucleotides read TGTGCCAGCAGCTGGGGGCCCCTGAATGAAAAACTGTTTTTT. Its translation is CASSWGPLNEKLFF.

This clonotype was observed a few times. This chain joins TRBV5-1 and TRBJ2-5; weak D call: TRBD2 (6 bases). V lost 0 bases to trimming and J lost 0 bases, with 18 bases between them. CDR3 length: 18 residues. Germline values: CDR1 SGHRS, CDR2 YFSETQ. The chain's CDR3 is CASSLAVSGGQNQETQYF. The CDR3 DNA reads TGCGCCAGCAGCTTGGCAGTATCCGGAGGGCAGAACCAAGAGACCCAGTACTTC.

There are a few counts of this clonotype. The J gene is TRBJ2-7, the V gene TRBV20-1; 8 positions match TRBD1. Germline CDR1 is DFQATT and CDR2 is SNEGSKA (reference sequence). The trim removed 6 bases at V and 3 bases at J, leaving 10 bases unmatched. The CDR3 totals 14 residues. CDR3 sequence reads: CSATAPGQGYEQYF. Written as DNA, the CDR3 is TGCAGTGCCACCGCCCCCGGACAGGGCTACGAGCAGTACTTC.

The CDR3 DNA sequence: TGCAGCGTTGGATGGGGGCAGGACACTGAAGCTTTCTTT. Protein: CSVGWGQDTEAFF. This chain connects TRBV29-1 to TRBJ1-1; TRBD1 might be the D (6 bases). Germline CDR1 SQVTM, CDR2 ANQGSEA. V lost 4 bases and J 3 bases, leaving 12 bases between the germline ends. There are 13 residues in the CDR3.

This clonotype appeared a few times. This chain connects TRBV5-1 to TRBJ1-1; D ambiguous. The V end was cut by 4 bases, the J end by 3 bases, with 13 bases between. The CDR3 length is 14 residues. The V gene's germline CDR1 is SGHRS and CDR2 YFSETQ. CDR3 nucleotide sequence: TGCGCCAGCAGCCTTCTATCGCGGGACACTGAAGCTTTCTTT. The encoded protein is CASSLLSRDTEAFF.

V and J are TRBV7-2 and TRBJ1-2, with 9 bases that match TRBD1. The CDR3 loop spans 14 amino acids. Looked up from germline, CDR1 is SGHTA and CDR2 is FQGNSA. V lost 3 bases and J lost 7; bases outside the gene matches: 6. CDR3 bases: TGTGCCAGCAGCTTCTCCGGGACAGGGTTTGGCTACACCTTC. It translates to CASSFSGTGFGYTF. Combining the CDR3 with reference TRBV7-2 and TRBJ1-2 gives the whole variable domain GAGVSQSPSNKVTEKGKDVELRCDPISGHTALYWYRQSLGQGLEFLIYFQGNSAPDKSGLPSDRFSAERTGGSVSTLTIQRTQQEDSAVYLCASSFSGTGFGYTFGSGTRLTVV.

The CDR3 DNA reads TGTGCCACTCGTCCCCGGGAGGGCGCAGATACGCAGTATTTT. Amino acids: CATRPREGADTQYF. The J gene is TRBJ2-3, the V gene TRBV6-1; 8 bases fit TRBD2. The CDR3 contains 14 residues. Germline V gene data show CDR1 as MNHNS and CDR2 as SASEGT. With V trimmed by 10 bases and J by 4 bases, 10 bases remained unmatched.

In its sample, this clonotype was seen a few times. The J gene is TRBJ1-2, the V gene TRBV10-3, with TRBD1 matching 8 bases. Germline CDR1 and CDR2: ENHRY and SYGVKD. The CDR3 runs to 14 residues. V lost 0 bases and J lost 6; bases outside the gene matches: 3. DNA of the CDR3: TGTGCCATCAGTGAGTCGACAGGGGCGAATGGCTACACCTTC. Its protein product is CAISESTGANGYTF.

This clonotype has ten or more counts. The CDR3 loop is CSAPRSQGSDEQFF. The CDR3 DNA is TGCAGTGCTCCCCGCTCGCAGGGGTCGGATGAGCAGTTCTTC. This chain joins TRBV20-1 and TRBJ2-1; perhaps TRBD1 as D (6 bases). The germline V gene encodes CDR1 DFQATT and CDR2 SNEGSKA (reference sequence). The CDR3 runs to 14 residues. Deletions cut 5 bases from V and 8 bases from J, with 19 bases between.

The chain recombines TRBV6-1 with TRBJ2-5; 8 bases fit TRBD2. The CDR3 length is 16 residues. V lost 6 bases to trimming and J lost 5 bases; unmatched junction nucleotides: 14. In germline, CDR1 is MNHNS, CDR2 SASEGT. The CDR3 nucleotides read TGTGCCAGCAGCCCTTCTGGTAGCGGGAAAGGGGAGACCCAGTACTTC. This sequence encodes CASSPSGSGKGETQYF.

J is TRBJ1-1 and V is TRBV7-9; D is possibly TRBD1 (6 bases). CDR3 length: 15 amino acids. Germline loops: CDR1 SEHNR, CDR2 FQNEAQ (reference sequence). V was shortened by 4 bases and J by 2 bases, with 14 bases between the two germline ends. DNA for the CDR3: TGTGCCAGCAGCTCCGGGACACGGGATAACACTGAAGCTTTCTTT. Its translation: CASSSGTRDNTEAFF.

This clonotype was seen a few times. This chain links TRBV7-2 with TRBJ1-4, with 9 bases aligning to TRBD1. The CDR3 is 14 amino acids. V dropped 5 bases and J dropped 8; count of bases not matched to a gene: 6. CDR1 is SGHTA, CDR2 FQGNSA, per germline. CDR3 sequence: CASSARQGDEKLFF. The CDR3 DNA sequence: TGTGCCAGCAGCGCACGACAGGGGGACGAAAAACTGTTTTTT.

The J gene is TRBJ2-1, the V gene TRBV20-1; maybe TRBD1 (6 bases). Trimming stripped 5 bases from V and 2 bases from J, with 10 bases between. The CDR3 has 13 residues. The germline V gene has CDR1 DFQATT and CDR2 SNEGSKA (reference sequence). The CDR3, as DNA: TGCAGTGCTCTCCGGGACACCTACAATGAGCAGTTCTTC. This sequence encodes CSALRDTYNEQFF.

Ten or more counts support this clonotype. The chain carries TRBV4-3 and TRBJ2-5; the match to TRBD2 covers 11 bases. After removal of 1 base from V and 5 bases from J, the junction contained 6 bases not matched to a gene. Germline CDR1 is LGHNA and CDR2 is YSLEER. This CDR3 has 16 residues. Written as DNA, the CDR3 is TGCGCCAGCAGCCAAGCGGCACTAGCGGGAGAGGAGACCCAGTACTTC. Encoded protein: CASSQAALAGEETQYF.

This clonotype has only a few counts. The V call is TRBV5-1, the J call TRBJ2-1; 10 nucleotides agree with TRBD2. Germline V gene lookup returns CDR1 SGHRS and CDR2 YFSETQ. This CDR3 has 16 amino acids. V shed 0 bases and J 5 bases; nucleotides not matched to a gene: 5. The chain's CDR3 is CASSLARGLANNEQFF. CDR3 DNA sequence: TGCGCCAGCAGCTTGGCGCGGGGACTAGCGAACAATGAGCAGTTCTTC.

This clonotype appeared many times. CDR3 DNA sequence: TGTGCCAGCAGCTCCTCCCGGTTGGAAGAAGCTTTCTTT. This translates into CASSSSRLEEAFF. The V gene is TRBV7-2, the J gene TRBJ1-1, with D uncertain. V was trimmed by 4 bases and J by 8 bases, leaving 14 bases between them. Germline V gene lookup returns CDR1 SGHTA and CDR2 FQGNSA. This CDR3 region has 13 residues.

The chain carries TRBV12-3 or TRBV12-4 and TRBJ1-2; 9 bases align to TRBD1. The length of the CDR3 is 14 residues. Losses at the gene ends were 5 bases for V and 7 bases for J; bases not matched to a gene: 8. Written as DNA, the CDR3 is TGTGCCAGCAGTCTACAGGGGGCGTCGTCTGGCTACACCTTC. Translated: CASSLQGASSGYTF.

This clonotype was counted a few times. This chain uses TRBV20-1 with TRBJ1-1; D not resolved. This CDR3 contains 14 residues. The V gene lost 2 bases and the J gene lost 7 bases, with 17 bases spanning the gap. The germline gives CDR1 DFQATT, CDR2 SNEGSKA (reference sequence). The CDR3 loop reads CSARPPALTFEAFF. Written as DNA, the CDR3 is TGCAGTGCTAGACCTCCGGCGTTGACTTTTGAAGCTTTCTTT.

A note on this clonotype: Just one base apart from a much larger clone, this may be a read error. The chain uses TRBV28 and TRBJ1-5; TRBD1 aligns across 8 bases. Germline-derived CDR1 and CDR2 are MDHEN and SYDVKM. With 0 bases clipped from V and 5 bases from J, the junction kept 0 bases outside the gene matches. The CDR3 sequence is 14 residues long. The CDR3: CASSLWTGDQPQHF. In DNA form, the CDR3 reads TGTGCCAGCAGTTTATGGACAGGGGATCAGCCCCAGCATTTT.

This chain connects TRBV20-1 to TRBJ2-7, with D perhaps matching TRBD1 (6 bases). The V end lost 3 bases, the J end lost 5 bases, and 11 bases lay between the germline ends. The CDR3 extends over 12 amino acids. CDR1 is DFQATT, CDR2 SNEGSKA, per germline (reference sequence). CDR3 protein: CSASRKGDEQYF. For the CDR3, the DNA is TGCAGTGCTAGTCGTAAGGGGGACGAGCAGTACTTC.

The chain couples TRBV28 to TRBJ2-2; D uncertain. Trimming stripped 6 bases from V and 7 bases from J, with 15 bases between. This CDR3 spans 14 amino acids. CDR1 and CDR2 from the germline V gene are MDHEN and SYDVKM. This CDR3 reads CASSRGQDHGELFF. Here the CDR3 DNA reads TGTGCCAGCAGCCGCGGCCAGGATCACGGGGAGCTGTTTTTT.

This clonotype occurred many times. The chain combines TRBV5-1 with TRBJ2-4; TRBD2 matches 8 bases. The CDR3 loop spans 13 amino acids. CDR1 and CDR2 from the germline V gene are SGHRS and YFSETQ. V was clipped by 3 bases and J by 7 bases; unmatched bases: 3. CDR3: CASSWTSRNIQYF. As DNA, the CDR3 is TGCGCCAGCAGCTGGACTAGCAGGAACATTCAGTACTTC. Filled out from reference TRBV5-1 and TRBJ2-4, the complete variable domain reads KAGVTQTPRYLIKTRGQQVTLSCSPISGHRSVSWYQQTPGQGLQFLFEYFSETQRNKGNFPGRFSGRQFSNSRSEMNVSTLELGDSALYLCASSWTSRNIQYFGAGTRLSVL.

This clonotype was seen repeatedly, ten times or more. The rearrangement links TRBV12-3 or TRBV12-4 to TRBJ1-1; D ambiguous. V lost 6 bases and J 10 bases, leaving 15 bases between the germline ends. The CDR3 contains 12 residues. The CDR3 nucleotides are TGTGCCAGCAGGAACCCGGGATCGGCAGCTTTCTTT. Protein sequence: CASRNPGSAAFF.

This clonotype was recorded at least ten times. A read error may produce the germline difference seen at one junction end. The V and J genes are TRBV5-6 and TRBJ2-1; D may be TRBD1 or TRBD2 (5 bases each). This CDR3 spans 11 amino acids. Germline loops: CDR1 SGHDT, CDR2 YYEEEE. In DNA form, the CDR3 reads TGTGCCAGCACCTTGAGGGGTGAGCAGTTCTTC. Its translation is CASTLRGEQFF.

This clonotype has ten or more counts. This chain connects TRBV20-1 to TRBJ1-5; the match to TRBD1 covers 7 bases. This CDR3 contains 15 residues. V was pared by 0 bases and J by 1 base, with 3 bases of the junction left unmatched. Germline V gene data show CDR1 as DFQATT and CDR2 as SNEGSKA (reference sequence). CDR3: CSAREPGQSNQPQHF. CDR3 DNA: TGCAGTGCTAGAGAGCCGGGACAGAGCAATCAGCCCCAGCATTTT.

This clonotype has a count of ten or more. The J gene is TRBJ2-7, the V gene TRBV5-1; tentatively, D is TRBD2 (6 bases). The germline V gene has CDR1 SGHRS and CDR2 YFSETQ. The CDR3 runs to 13 residues. Trimming removed 4 bases at V and 6 bases at J, with 14 bases between. DNA of the CDR3: TGCGCCAGCAGCCGGGACTCCTCCGGCGAGCAGTACTTC. It translates to CASSRDSSGEQYF. Together with reference TRBV5-1 and TRBJ2-7, the CDR3 gives the full variable domain: KAGVTQTPRYLIKTRGQQVTLSCSPISGHRSVSWYQQTPGQGLQFLFEYFSETQRNKGNFPGRFSGRQFSNSRSEMNVSTLELGDSALYLCASSRDSSGEQYFGPGTRLTVT.